The 8 T cell receptor beta chains below were found in one sample sequenced in a study of control samples from healthy donors and cancer patients. Sequencing used immunoSEQ multiplex PCR; TCRdb keeps in-frame clones, though not all of them. The repertoire includes roughly 94,000 clones, 65% to 85% of them detected once, and about 38% sits in the top ten. Sequencing was done on a sample of PBMCs. The receptors originated from a man in his 70s with lung cancer.

This chain links TRBV7-9 with TRBJ2-1, with TRBD2 matching over 7 bases. The CDR3 consists of 15 residues. Germline V gives CDR1 SEHNR, CDR2 FQNEAQ (reference sequence). With V trimmed by 4 bases and J by 6 bases, 9 bases remained unmatched. CDR3 residues: CASSSRTRLGNEQFF. As DNA, the CDR3 is TGTGCCAGCAGCTCCCGGACTAGATTAGGCAATGAGCAGTTCTTC.

The chain employs TRBV11-2 and TRBJ1-3; TRBD1 aligns across 7 bases. The CDR3 consists of 15 residues. Germline values: CDR1 SGHAT, CDR2 FQNNGV. V was clipped by 5 bases and J by 4 bases; unmatched bases: 8. CDR3: CASSRQGVIGNTIYF. DNA of the CDR3: TGTGCCAGCAGCCGACAGGGCGTTATAGGAAACACCATATATTTT.

The chain uses TRBV6-6 and TRBJ2-4; TRBD2 matches at 8 bases. The CDR3 totals 14 residues. From germline, CDR1 is MNHNY and CDR2 SVGAGI (reference sequence). Germline trimming cut 8 bases from V and 0 bases from J; bases unmatched to any gene: 3. CDR3 sequence (DNA): TGTGCCAGCGGAGCGGGAGTAGCCAAAAACATTCAGTACTTC. It specifies CASGAGVAKNIQYF.

This chain links TRBV18 with TRBJ2-7, with a tentative D call TRBD1 (6 bases). Trimming removed 2 bases at V and 1 base at J, with 15 bases between. The CDR3 is made up of 16 amino acids. The germline V gene encodes CDR1 KGHSH and CDR2 LQKENI. CDR3 protein: CASSPFGQIMSYEQYF. CDR3 nucleotides: TGTGCCAGCTCACCATTTGGACAGATTATGTCCTACGAGCAGTACTTC. Using reference TRBV18 and TRBJ2-7 for the parts outside the CDR3, the full variable domain is NAGVMQNPRHLVRRRGQEARLRCSPMKGHSHVYWYRQLPEEGLKFMVYLQKENIIDESGMPKERFSAEFPKEGPSILRIQQVVRGDSAAYFCASSPFGQIMSYEQYFGPGTRLTVT.

The rearrangement joins TRBV6-5 to TRBJ1-2; D gene uncertain. CDR1 and CDR2 (germline): MNHEY, SVGAGI. The CDR3 loop spans 13 amino acids. The V end lost 7 bases, the J end lost 3 bases, and 12 bases lay between the germline ends. The CDR3 loop is CASTDQVDYGYTF. The CDR3 DNA is TGTGCCAGCACCGACCAGGTAGACTATGGCTACACCTTC.

The rearrangement links TRBV6-1 to TRBJ1-1; D is undetermined. The CDR3 totals 13 residues. Looked up from germline, CDR1 is MNHNS and CDR2 is SASEGT. Trimming stripped 0 bases from V and 0 bases from J, with 2 bases between. Here the CDR3 reads CASSEAMNTEAFF. In DNA form, the CDR3 reads TGTGCCAGCAGTGAAGCTATGAACACTGAAGCTTTCTTT.

The chain joins TRBV19 to TRBJ2-5, with TRBD1 matching over 8 bases. The trim removed 8 bases at V and 6 bases at J, leaving 8 bases unmatched. The CDR3 spans 13 residues. Germline loops: CDR1 LNHDA, CDR2 SQIVND (reference sequence). The CDR3 sequence is CASGPTGEKTQYF. Written as DNA, the CDR3 is TGTGCCAGTGGTCCGACAGGGGAAAAGACCCAGTACTTC.

The rearrangement joins TRBV5-4 to TRBJ2-1, with unresolved D. V lost 0 bases to trimming and J lost 10 bases, with 11 bases between them. Germline V gene lookup returns CDR1 SGHNT and CDR2 YYREEE (reference sequence). The CDR3 length is 13 residues. The CDR3 nucleotides read TGTGCCAGCAGCTTGGTAGGGCTCGGCGAGCAGTTCTTC. It encodes CASSLVGLGEQFF.